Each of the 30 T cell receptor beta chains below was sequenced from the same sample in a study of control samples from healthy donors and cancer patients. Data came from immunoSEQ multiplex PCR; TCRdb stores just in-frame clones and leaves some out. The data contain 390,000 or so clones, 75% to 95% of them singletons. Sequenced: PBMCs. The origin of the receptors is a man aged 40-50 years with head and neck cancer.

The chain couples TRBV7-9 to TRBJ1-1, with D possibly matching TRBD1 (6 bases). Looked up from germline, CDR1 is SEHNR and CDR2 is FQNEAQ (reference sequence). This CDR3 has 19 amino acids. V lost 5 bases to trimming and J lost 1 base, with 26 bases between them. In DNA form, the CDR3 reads TGTGCCAGCAGCCCCCGATCAAACCAGGGGCGCCCCCCGAACACTGAAGCTTTCTTT. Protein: CASSPRSNQGRPPNTEAFF.

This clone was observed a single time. Written as DNA, the CDR3 is TGTGCCAGCAGCCCACCCCCGACAGGGAGGACTGAAGCTTTCTTT. Amino acid sequence: CASSPPPTGRTEAFF. The chain uses TRBV27 and TRBJ1-1, with 7 nucleotides matching TRBD1. The trim removed 6 bases at V and 5 bases at J, leaving 12 bases unmatched. Germline V CDR1 and CDR2: MNHEY, SMNVEV (reference sequence). This CDR3 comprises 15 residues.

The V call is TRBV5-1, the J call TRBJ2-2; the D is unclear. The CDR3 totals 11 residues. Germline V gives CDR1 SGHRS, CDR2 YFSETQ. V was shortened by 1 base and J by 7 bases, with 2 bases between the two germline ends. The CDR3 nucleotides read TGCGCCAGCAGCTTGAACGGGGAGCTGTTTTTT. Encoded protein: CASSLNGELFF.

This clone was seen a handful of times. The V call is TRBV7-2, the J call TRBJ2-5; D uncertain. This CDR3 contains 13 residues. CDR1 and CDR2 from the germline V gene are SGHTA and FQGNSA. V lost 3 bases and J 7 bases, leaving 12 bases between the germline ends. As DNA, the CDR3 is TGTGCCAGCAGCTTCACGTCGGAAGGGACCCAGTACTTC. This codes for CASSFTSEGTQYF. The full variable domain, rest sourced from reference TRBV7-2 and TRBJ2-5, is GAGVSQSPSNKVTEKGKDVELRCDPISGHTALYWYRQSLGQGLEFLIYFQGNSAPDKSGLPSDRFSAERTGGSVSTLTIQRTQQEDSAVYLCASSFTSEGTQYFGPGTRLLVL.

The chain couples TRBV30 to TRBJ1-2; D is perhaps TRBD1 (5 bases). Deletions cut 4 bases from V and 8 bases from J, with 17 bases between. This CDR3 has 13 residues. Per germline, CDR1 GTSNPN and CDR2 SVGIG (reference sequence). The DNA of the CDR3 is TGTGCCTGGACCTCTAACCGGGGCCAAGGCTACACCTTC. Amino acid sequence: CAWTSNRGQGYTF.

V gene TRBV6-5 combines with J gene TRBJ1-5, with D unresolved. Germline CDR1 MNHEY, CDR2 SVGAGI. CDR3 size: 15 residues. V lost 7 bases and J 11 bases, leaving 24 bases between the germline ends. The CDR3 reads CASNVDGLGYEAQHF. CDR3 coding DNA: TGTGCCAGCAATGTTGATGGGTTAGGTTATGAGGCCCAGCATTTT.

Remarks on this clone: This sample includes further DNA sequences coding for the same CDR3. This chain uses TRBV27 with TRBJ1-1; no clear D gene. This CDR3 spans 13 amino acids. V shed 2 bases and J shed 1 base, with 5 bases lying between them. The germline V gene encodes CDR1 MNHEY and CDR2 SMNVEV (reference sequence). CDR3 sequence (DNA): TGTGCCAGCAGTTTAGCATCGAACACTGAAGCTTTCTTT. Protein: CASSLASNTEAFF.

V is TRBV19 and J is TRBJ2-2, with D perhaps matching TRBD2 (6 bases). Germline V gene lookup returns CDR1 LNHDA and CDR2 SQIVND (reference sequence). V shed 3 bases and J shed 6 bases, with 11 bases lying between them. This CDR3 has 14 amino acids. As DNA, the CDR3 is TGTGCCAGTAGTATGGGGGGTGGGGCCGGGGAGCTGTTTTTT. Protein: CASSMGGGAGELFF.

The CDR3 loop is CASCSGGDVEQFF. The CDR3 region has the DNA TGTGCCAGCTGCTCGGGAGGAGATGTTGAGCAGTTCTTC. V usage is TRBV2 and J usage is TRBJ2-1; TRBD2 agrees at 7 bases. This CDR3 region has 13 residues. Per the germline V gene, CDR1 is SNHLY and CDR2 is FYNNEI. V gave up 8 bases and J gave up 9 bases; unmatched junction bases: 10.

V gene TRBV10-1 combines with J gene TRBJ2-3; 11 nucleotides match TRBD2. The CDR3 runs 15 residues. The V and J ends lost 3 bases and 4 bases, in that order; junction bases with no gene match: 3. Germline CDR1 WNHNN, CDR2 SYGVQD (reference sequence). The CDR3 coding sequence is TGCGCCAGCAGTGACGCTAGCGGGAGGCCAGATACGCAGTATTTT. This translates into CASSDASGRPDTQYF.

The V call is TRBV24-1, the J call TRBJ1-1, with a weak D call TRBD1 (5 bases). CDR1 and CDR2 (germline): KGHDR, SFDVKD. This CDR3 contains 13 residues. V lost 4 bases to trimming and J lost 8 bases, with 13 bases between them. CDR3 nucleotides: TGTGCCACCAGTGACCGGGGCGGGGGGGAAGCTTTCTTT. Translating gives CATSDRGGGEAFF.

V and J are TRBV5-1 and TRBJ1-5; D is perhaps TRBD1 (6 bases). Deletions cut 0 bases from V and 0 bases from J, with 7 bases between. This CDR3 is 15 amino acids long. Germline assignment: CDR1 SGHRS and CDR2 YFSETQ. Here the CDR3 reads CASSLGTVSNQPQHF. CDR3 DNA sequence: TGCGCCAGCAGCTTGGGGACAGTTAGCAATCAGCCCCAGCATTTT.

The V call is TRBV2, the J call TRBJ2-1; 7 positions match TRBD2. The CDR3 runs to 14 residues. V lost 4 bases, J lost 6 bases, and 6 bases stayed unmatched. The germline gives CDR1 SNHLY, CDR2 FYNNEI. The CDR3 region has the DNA TGTGCCAGCAGTGTACTAGCGCCTGCCAATGAGCAGTTCTTC. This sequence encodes CASSVLAPANEQFF.

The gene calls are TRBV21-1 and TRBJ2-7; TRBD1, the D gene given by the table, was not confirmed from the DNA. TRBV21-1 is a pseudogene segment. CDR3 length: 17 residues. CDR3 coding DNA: TGTGCCAGCAGCCCATCAAAAGGGGGCTCCGCTGTCTACGAGCAGTACTTC. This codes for CASSPSKGGSAVYEQYF.

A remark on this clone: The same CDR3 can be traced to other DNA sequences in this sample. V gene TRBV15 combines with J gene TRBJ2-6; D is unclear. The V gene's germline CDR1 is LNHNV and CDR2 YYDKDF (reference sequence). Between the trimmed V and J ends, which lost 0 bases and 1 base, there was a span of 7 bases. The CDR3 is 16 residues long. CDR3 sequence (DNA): TGTGCCACCAGCAGAGATCCCGGGTCTGGGGCCAACGTCCTGACTTTC. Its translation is CATSRDPGSGANVLTF.

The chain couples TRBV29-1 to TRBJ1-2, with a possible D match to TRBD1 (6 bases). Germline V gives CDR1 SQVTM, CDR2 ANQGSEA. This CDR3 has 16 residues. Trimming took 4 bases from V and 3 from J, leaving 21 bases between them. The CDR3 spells CSVVLPDSRGHYGYTF. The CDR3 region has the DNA TGCAGCGTTGTCCTTCCGGACAGCCGCGGGCACTATGGCTACACCTTC.

The CDR3 bases are TGCGCCAGCAGCGGATGGACTAGCGGGCTACAAGAGACCCAGTACTTC. It yields the protein CASSGWTSGLQETQYF. This rearrangement joins TRBV5-1 to TRBJ2-5, with 11 bases matching TRBD2. The trim removed 4 bases at V and 2 bases at J, leaving 7 bases unmatched. The CDR3 totals 16 residues. CDR1 is SGHRS and CDR2 is YFSETQ in the germline V gene.

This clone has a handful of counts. The CDR3 DNA follows: TGTGCCAGCAGCTGGGATGCCGGGAGGGAAGAGACCCAGTACTTC. It encodes CASSWDAGREETQYF. The chain couples TRBV5-4 to TRBJ2-5; TRBD2 matches at 8 bases. Germline CDR1 reads SGHNT; CDR2 reads YYREEE (reference sequence). The trim removed 3 bases at V and 3 bases at J, leaving 7 bases unmatched. The length of the CDR3 is 15 residues.

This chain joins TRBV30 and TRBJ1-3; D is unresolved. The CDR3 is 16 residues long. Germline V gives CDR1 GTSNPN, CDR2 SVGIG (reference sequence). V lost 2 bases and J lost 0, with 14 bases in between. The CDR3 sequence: CAWSPRGASSGNTIYF. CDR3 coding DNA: TGTGCCTGGAGTCCTCGGGGAGCGAGCTCTGGAAACACCATATATTTT.

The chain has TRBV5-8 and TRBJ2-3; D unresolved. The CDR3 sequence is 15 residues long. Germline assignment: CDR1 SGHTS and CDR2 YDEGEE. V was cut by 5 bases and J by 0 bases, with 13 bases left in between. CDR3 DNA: TGTGCCAGCAGTTCACTACAGAGAAGCACAGATACGCAGTATTTT. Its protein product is CASSSLQRSTDTQYF.

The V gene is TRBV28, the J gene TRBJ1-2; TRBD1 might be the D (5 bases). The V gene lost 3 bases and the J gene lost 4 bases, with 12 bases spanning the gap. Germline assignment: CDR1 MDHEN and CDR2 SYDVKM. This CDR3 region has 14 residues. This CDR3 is CASSFRGLVYGYTF. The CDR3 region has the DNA TGTGCCAGCAGTTTCCGGGGCCTTGTCTATGGCTACACCTTC.

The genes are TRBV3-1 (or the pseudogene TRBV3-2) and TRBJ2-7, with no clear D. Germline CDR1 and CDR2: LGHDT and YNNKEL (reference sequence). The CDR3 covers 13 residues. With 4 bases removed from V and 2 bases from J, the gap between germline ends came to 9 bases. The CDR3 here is CASSPRAAYEQYF. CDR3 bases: TGTGCCAGCAGCCCCCGTGCGGCCTACGAGCAGTACTTC.

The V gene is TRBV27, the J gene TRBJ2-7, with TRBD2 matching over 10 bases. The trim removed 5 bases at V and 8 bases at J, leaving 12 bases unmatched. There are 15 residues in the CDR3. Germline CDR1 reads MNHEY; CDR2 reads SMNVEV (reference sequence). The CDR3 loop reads CASSPLAGGSGKQYF. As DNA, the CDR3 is TGTGCCAGCAGTCCCTTAGCGGGGGGCTCTGGAAAGCAGTACTTC.

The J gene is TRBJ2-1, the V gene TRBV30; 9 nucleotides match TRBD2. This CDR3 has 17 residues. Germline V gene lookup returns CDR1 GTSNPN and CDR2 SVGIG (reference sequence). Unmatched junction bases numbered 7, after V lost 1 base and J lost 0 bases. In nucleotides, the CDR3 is TGTGCCTGGAGTGGACATAGCGGGGGCCCCTCCTACAATGAGCAGTTCTTC. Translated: CAWSGHSGGPSYNEQFF.

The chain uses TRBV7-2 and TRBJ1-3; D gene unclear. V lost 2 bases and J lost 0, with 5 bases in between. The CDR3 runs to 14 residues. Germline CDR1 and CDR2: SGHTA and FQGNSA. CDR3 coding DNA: TGTGCCAGCAGCTTATCTTACTCTGGAAACACCATATATTTT. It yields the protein CASSLSYSGNTIYF.

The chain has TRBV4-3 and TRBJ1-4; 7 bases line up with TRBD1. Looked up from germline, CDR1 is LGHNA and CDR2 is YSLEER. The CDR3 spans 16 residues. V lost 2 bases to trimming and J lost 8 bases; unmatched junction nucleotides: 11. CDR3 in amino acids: CASSQSERGRNEKLFF. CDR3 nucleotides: TGCGCCAGCAGCCAATCCGAAAGGGGGCGCAACGAAAAACTGTTTTTT.

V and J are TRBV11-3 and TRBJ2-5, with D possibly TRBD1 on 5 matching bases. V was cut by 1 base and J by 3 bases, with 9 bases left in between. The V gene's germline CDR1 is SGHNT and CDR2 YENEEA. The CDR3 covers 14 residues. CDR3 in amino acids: CASSLGTREETQYF. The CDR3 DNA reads TGTGCCAGCAGCTTAGGGACAAGAGAAGAGACCCAGTACTTC.

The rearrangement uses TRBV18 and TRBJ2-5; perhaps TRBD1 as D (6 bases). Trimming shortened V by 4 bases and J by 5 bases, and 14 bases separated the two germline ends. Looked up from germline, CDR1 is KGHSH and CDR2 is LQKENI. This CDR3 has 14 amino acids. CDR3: CASSRGRGLETQYF. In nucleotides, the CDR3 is TGTGCCAGCTCACGGGGCAGGGGCCTGGAGACCCAGTACTTC.

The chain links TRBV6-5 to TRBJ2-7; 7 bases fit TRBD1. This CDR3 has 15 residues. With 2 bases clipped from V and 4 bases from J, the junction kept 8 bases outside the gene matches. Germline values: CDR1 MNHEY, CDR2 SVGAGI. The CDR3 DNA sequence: TGTGCCAGCAGTTACAGGGGGACAGATCCTTACGAGCAGTACTTC. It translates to CASSYRGTDPYEQYF.

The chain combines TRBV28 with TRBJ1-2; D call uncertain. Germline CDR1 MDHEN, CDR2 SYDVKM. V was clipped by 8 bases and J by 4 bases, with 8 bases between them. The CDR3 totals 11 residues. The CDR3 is CASAAGYGYTF. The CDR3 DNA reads TGTGCCAGCGCGGCGGGCTATGGCTACACCTTC.